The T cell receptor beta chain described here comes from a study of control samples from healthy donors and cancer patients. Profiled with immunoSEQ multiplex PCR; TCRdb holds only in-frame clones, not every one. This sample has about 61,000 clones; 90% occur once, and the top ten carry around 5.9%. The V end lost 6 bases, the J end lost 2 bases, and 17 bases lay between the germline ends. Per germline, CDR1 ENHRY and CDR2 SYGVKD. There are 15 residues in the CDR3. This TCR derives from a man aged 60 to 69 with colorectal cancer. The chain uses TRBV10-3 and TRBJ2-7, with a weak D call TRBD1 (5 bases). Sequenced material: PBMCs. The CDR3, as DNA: TGTGCCATCAGCGGCCTCCTGGACAACCCCTACGAGCAGTACTTC. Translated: CAISGLLDNPYEQYF.